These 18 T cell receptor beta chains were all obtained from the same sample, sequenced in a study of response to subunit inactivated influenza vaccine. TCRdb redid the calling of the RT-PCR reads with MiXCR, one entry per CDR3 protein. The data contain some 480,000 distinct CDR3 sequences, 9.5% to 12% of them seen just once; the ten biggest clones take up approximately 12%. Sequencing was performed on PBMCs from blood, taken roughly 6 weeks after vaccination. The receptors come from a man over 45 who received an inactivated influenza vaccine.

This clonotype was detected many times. In DNA form, the CDR3 reads TGTGCCAGCAGCTGGGACGGGAATGAGCAGTTCTTC. It is translated as CASSWDGNEQFF. The rearrangement links TRBV7-9 to TRBJ2-1; D possibly matches TRBD1 or TRBD2 (5 bases each). Looked up from germline, CDR1 is SEHNR and CDR2 is FQNEAQ (reference sequence). V lost 4 bases, J lost 7 bases, and 8 bases lay in between. The CDR3 runs to 12 residues.

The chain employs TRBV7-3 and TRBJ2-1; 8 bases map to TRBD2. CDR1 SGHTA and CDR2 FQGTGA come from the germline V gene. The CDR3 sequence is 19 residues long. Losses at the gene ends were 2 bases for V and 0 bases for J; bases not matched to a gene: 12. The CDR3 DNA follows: TGTGCCAGCAGCTTAGGCCCCAAGGGGAGCGGGAGCTCCTACAATGAGCAGTTCTTC. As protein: CASSLGPKGSGSSYNEQFF.

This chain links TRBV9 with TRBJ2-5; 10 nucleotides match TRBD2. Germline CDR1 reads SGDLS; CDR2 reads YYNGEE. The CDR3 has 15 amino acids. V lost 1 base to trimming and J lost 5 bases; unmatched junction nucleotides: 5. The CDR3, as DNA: TGTGCCAGCAGCGTAACCGGGACTAGCGTCGAGACCCAGTACTTC. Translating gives CASSVTGTSVETQYF.

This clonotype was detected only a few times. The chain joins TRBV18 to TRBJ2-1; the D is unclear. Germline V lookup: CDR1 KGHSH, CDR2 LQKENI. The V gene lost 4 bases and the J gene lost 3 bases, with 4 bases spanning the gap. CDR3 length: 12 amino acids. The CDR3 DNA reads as TGTGCCAGCTCACATAACTACAATGAGCAGTTCTTC. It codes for CASSHNYNEQFF.

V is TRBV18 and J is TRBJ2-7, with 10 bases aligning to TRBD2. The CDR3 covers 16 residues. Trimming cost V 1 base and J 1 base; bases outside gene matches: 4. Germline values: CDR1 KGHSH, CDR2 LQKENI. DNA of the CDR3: TGTGCCAGCTCACCACGGGGGACTAGCGTTTCCTACGAGCAGTACTTC. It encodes CASSPRGTSVSYEQYF. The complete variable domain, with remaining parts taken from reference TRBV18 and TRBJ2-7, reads NAGVMQNPRHLVRRRGQEARLRCSPMKGHSHVYWYRQLPEEGLKFMVYLQKENIIDESGMPKERFSAEFPKEGPSILRIQQVVRGDSAAYFCASSPRGTSVSYEQYFGPGTRLTVT.

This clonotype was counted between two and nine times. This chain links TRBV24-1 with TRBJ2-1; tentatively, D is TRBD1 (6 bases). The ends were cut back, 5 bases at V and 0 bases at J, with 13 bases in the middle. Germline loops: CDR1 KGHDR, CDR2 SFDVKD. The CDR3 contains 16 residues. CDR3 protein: CATSGAQGRSYNEQFF. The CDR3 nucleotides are TGTGCCACCAGTGGCGCACAGGGACGCTCCTACAATGAGCAGTTCTTC.

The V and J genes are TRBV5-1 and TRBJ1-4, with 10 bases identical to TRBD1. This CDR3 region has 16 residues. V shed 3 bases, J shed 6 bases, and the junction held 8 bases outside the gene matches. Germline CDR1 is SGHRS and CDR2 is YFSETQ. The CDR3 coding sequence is TGCGCCAGCAGCTCCGGGACAGGGGCTGGATATGAAAAACTGTTTTTT. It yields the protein CASSSGTGAGYEKLFF.

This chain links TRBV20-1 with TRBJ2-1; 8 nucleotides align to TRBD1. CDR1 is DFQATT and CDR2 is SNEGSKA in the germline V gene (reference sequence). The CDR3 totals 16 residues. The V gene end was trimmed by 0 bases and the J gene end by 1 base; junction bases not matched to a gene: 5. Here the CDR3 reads CSARELGQGSYNEQFF. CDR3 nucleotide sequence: TGCAGTGCTAGAGAACTAGGACAGGGATCCTACAATGAGCAGTTCTTC.

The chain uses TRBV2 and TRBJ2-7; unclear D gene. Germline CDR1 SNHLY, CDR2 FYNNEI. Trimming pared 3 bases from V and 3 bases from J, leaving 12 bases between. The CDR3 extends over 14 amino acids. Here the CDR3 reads CASSDPPISYEQYF. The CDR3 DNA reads TGTGCCAGCAGTGACCCGCCGATCAGCTACGAGCAGTACTTC.

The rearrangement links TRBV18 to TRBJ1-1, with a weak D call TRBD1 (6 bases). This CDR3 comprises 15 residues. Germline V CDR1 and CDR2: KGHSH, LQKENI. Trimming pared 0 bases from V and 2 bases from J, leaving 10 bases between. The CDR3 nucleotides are TGTGCCAGCTCACCACCGCGGACAGTTAACACTGAAGCTTTCTTT. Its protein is CASSPPRTVNTEAFF.

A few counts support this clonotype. CDR3 amino acids: CASSLASSGLYEQYF. In DNA, the CDR3 is TGTGCCAGCAGCTTAGCTAGTAGCGGGTTATACGAGCAGTACTTC. J is TRBJ2-7 and V is TRBV7-2; 7 nucleotides agree with TRBD2. The germline V gene encodes CDR1 SGHTA and CDR2 FQGNSA. After removal of 0 bases from V and 4 bases from J, the junction contained 6 bases not matched to a gene. The CDR3 spans 15 residues.

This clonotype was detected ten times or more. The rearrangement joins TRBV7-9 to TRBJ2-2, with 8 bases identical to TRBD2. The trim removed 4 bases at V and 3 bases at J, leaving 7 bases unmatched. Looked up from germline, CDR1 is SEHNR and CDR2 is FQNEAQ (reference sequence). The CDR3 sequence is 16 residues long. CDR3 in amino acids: CASSSSPSGYTGELFF. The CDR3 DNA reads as TGTGCCAGCAGCTCCTCCCCTAGCGGGTACACCGGGGAGCTGTTTTTT.

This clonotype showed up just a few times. CDR3 loop: CSASALATQETQYF. Here the CDR3 DNA reads TGCAGTGCTAGTGCTCTAGCGACCCAAGAGACCCAGTACTTC. The gene calls are TRBV20-1 and TRBJ2-5, with a tentative D call TRBD2 (6 bases). Germline lookup yields CDR1 DFQATT and CDR2 SNEGSKA (reference sequence). Trimming shortened V by 3 bases and J by 1 base, and 12 bases separated the two germline ends. CDR3 size: 14 residues.

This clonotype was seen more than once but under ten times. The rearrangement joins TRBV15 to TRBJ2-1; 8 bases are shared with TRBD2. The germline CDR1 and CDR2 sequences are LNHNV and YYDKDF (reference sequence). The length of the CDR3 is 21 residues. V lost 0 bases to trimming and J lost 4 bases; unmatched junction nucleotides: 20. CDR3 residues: CATSRDRNVELAERAYNEQFF. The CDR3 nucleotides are TGTGCCACCAGCAGAGATAGAAATGTGGAACTAGCGGAGAGAGCGTACAATGAGCAGTTCTTC.

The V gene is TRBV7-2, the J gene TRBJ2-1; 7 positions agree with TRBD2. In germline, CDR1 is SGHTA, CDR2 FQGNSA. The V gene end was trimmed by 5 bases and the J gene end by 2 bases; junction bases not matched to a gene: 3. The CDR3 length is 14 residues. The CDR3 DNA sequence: TGTGCCAGCAGCAACGCGGGGGCCTACAATGAGCAGTTCTTC. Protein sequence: CASSNAGAYNEQFF.

CDR3 protein: CSARLAEEGEQFF. In nucleotides, the CDR3 is TGCAGTGCCAGACTAGCTGAGGAAGGTGAGCAGTTCTTC. The genes are TRBV20-1 and TRBJ2-1, with TRBD2 identical over 7 bases. Trimming took 6 bases from V and 9 from J; bases not matched to a gene: 11. The CDR3 is 13 amino acids. The germline V gene encodes CDR1 DFQATT and CDR2 SNEGSKA (reference sequence).

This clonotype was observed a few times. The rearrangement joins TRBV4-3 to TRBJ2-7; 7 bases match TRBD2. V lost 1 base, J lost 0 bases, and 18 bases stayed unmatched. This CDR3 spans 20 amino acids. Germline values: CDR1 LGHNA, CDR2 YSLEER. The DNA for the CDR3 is TGCGCCAGCAGCCAAGGCTTGTTGAACGGACTAGAGCGCCTCTCCTACGAGCAGTACTTC. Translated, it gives CASSQGLLNGLERLSYEQYF.

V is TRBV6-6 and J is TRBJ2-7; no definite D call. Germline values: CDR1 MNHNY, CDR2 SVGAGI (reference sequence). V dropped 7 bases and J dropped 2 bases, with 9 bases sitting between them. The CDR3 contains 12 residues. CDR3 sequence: CASTPGPYEQYF. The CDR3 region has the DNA TGTGCCAGCACCCCCGGACCCTACGAGCAGTACTTC.